This T cell receptor beta chain was observed in a study of regulatory T cells in long-lasting Graves disease. Sequencing libraries for TCR beta were prepared with iRepertoire HTBI primers and Arm-PCR of CDR3 regions. TCRdb reanalysed the multiplex PCR reads using MiXCR and keeps one entry per CDR3 protein. The sample consists of about 540,000 distinct CDR3 sequences, approximately 13% of them appearing once. This clonotype was detected ten times or more. What it binds is unknown. The CDR3 runs to 15 residues. Per the germline V gene, CDR1 is SGHKS and CDR2 is YYEKEE (reference sequence). The ends lost 2 bases at V and 9 bases at J; junction bases unmatched: 7. Regarding time point: newly diagnosed GD, antithyroid drugs for less than 3 months. With RNA extracted from PBMCs as input, the TCR library was made. Study results and limitations: Sharing of public clonotypes was greater in persistent patients (under 3,000) than in new patients (more than 900).

This same sample was also part of a study on T cells in Graves' hyperthyroidism and ophthalmopathy. That investigation notes: No progression to ophthalmopathy during 18 months of follow-up defined stable disease. These patients, aged 18 to 65, had recently diagnosed hyperthyroidism lasting under 2 months. HTBI primers drove first-round RT-PCR of the TCR CDR3.

The chain employs TRBV5-5 and TRBJ2-1; 11 bases are a match to TRBD2. This material consisted of peripheral blood mononuclear cells (PBMCs), taken at new diagnosis, from a patient treated with antithyroid drugs. This receptor was taken from a young man with Graves disease. The CDR3 sequence is CASSLGGLAGGEQFF. The CDR3 DNA sequence: TGTGCCAGCAGCTTAGGCGGGCTAGCGGGAGGTGAGCAGTTCTTC.